The 7 T cell receptor beta chains presented below share a single source sample, sequenced in a study of OX40 agonist ivuxolimab in advanced cancers. The data were produced by immunoSEQ multiplex PCR, yet TCRdb's version contains in-frame clones alone and is incomplete. The sample contains 95,000 to 150,000 clones, roughly nine tenths of which appear only once. Sequenced material: CD4+ or CD8+ T cells sorted from blood, taken in a trial of the OX40 agonist ivuxolimab. These receptor sequences come from an adult with an advanced solid tumor such as melanoma, head and neck, liver or kidney cancer.

This rearrangement joins TRBV10-1 to TRBJ2-2; 9 positions agree with TRBD1. J gave up 7 bases and V 5 bases, and 8 bases lay outside the gene matches. This CDR3 contains 15 residues. CDR1 is WNHNN and CDR2 is SYGVQD in the germline V gene (reference sequence). The CDR3 here is CASSPGQGGYGELFF. The DNA of the CDR3 is TGCGCCAGCAGTCCGGGACAGGGAGGGTACGGGGAGCTGTTTTTT.

This sequence joins TRBV29-1 and TRBJ2-5; TRBD1 matches 9 bases. Trimming at V came to 4 bases and at J to 5 bases, leaving 8 bases not matched to a gene. Germline V gives CDR1 SQVTM, CDR2 ANQGSEA. The CDR3 extends over 14 amino acids. Here the CDR3 DNA reads TGCAGCGTTGGTGACCGGGACAGGGTGGAGACCCAGTACTTC. Translated, it gives CSVGDRDRVETQYF.

This chain links TRBV15 with TRBJ2-3; 7 nucleotides line up with TRBD1. Germline trimming cut 0 bases from V and 3 bases from J; bases unmatched to any gene: 6. There are 16 residues in the CDR3. Germline values: CDR1 LNHNV, CDR2 YYDKDF (reference sequence). Written as DNA, the CDR3 is TGTGCCACCAGCAGAGAAGCGAGGGGGCCGACAGATACGCAGTATTTT. Translated, it gives CATSREARGPTDTQYF.

The chain carries TRBV4-3 and TRBJ2-7; 10 positions agree with TRBD1. This CDR3 is 16 amino acids long. Germline V gene data show CDR1 as LGHNA and CDR2 as YSLEER. The ends lost 6 bases at V and 3 bases at J; junction bases unmatched: 11. DNA of the CDR3: TGCGCCAGCAGTCGACTGATGGGACAGGGGATCTACGAGCAGTACTTC. It translates to CASSRLMGQGIYEQYF.

The J gene is TRBJ1-2, the V gene TRBV30, with D perhaps TRBD1 (5 bases). The germline V and J ends were trimmed by 0 bases and 4 bases, with 15 bases remaining between them. The CDR3 covers 15 residues. CDR1 is GTSNPN, CDR2 SVGIG, per germline (reference sequence). CDR3 amino acids: CAWSVQAGSSYGYTF. CDR3 bases: TGTGCCTGGAGTGTACAGGCAGGGTCGAGCTATGGCTACACCTTC.

The gene calls are TRBV10-3 and TRBJ1-2; D unclear. The CDR3 sequence is 14 residues long. CDR1 is ENHRY and CDR2 is SYGVKD in the germline V gene. Trimming cost V 7 bases and J 3 bases, with 15 bases left between them. CDR3 DNA sequence: TGTGCCATCACGCCCAGGACCCCCGACTATGGCTACACCTTC. Protein: CAITPRTPDYGYTF.

V usage is TRBV12-5 and J usage is TRBJ2-3, with TRBD1 identical over 7 bases. Losses at the gene ends were 4 bases for V and 2 bases for J; bases not matched to a gene: 6. This CDR3 contains 15 residues. Germline CDR1 reads LGHNT; CDR2 reads FRNRAP. This chain's CDR3 is CASGSGDSFTDTQYF. The CDR3 region has the DNA TGTGCTAGTGGTTCAGGGGACAGCTTCACAGATACGCAGTATTTT.